A single TCR beta chain is shown here with its context. Sequenced by immunoSEQ multiplex PCR; TCRdb stores in-frame clones only, minus some. The top ten clones hold 33% of a sample with tens of thousands of clones, roughly 80% of them seen once. V was trimmed by 5 bases and J by 4 bases, leaving 21 bases between them. The CDR3 length is 16 residues. Germline assignment: CDR1 SGHVS and CDR2 FNYEAQ. This entry comes from a study of blood T cell repertoires in COVID-19. About the research overall: COVID-19 samples collected from the United States, Italy and Spain covered acute and convalescent phases. T cells, B-cell-depleted T cells, or PBMCs supplied cDNA or gDNA.

Sequenced sample: peripheral blood. The receptor comes from a woman aged 80 or over with acute or convalescent COVID-19. V is TRBV7-6 and J is TRBJ2-7; a weak D match, TRBD2 (6 bases). Here the CDR3 DNA reads TGTGCCAGCAGCCTCCGGGTGGCGGGGAAACTTTACGAGCAGTACTTC. The encoded protein is CASSLRVAGKLYEQYF.